One sample yielded the 19 T cell receptor beta chains listed below, sequenced in a study of T cell changes during pregnancy in multiple sclerosis. Repertoires were generated with immunoSEQ multiplex PCR, while TCRdb's copy carries only in-frame clones and drops some. The sample has tens of thousands of clones; more than 75% are singletons. The sequencing here drew on CD4+ T cells from peripheral blood mononuclear cells, taken in the first trimester of pregnancy. The receptors were gathered from a female donor in good health, enrolled as a control in a pregnancy study.

This clone was recorded once. V gene TRBV19 combines with J gene TRBJ2-5; D is unresolved. V was clipped by 3 bases and J by 1 base, with 6 bases between them. Looked up from germline, CDR1 is LNHDA and CDR2 is SQIVND (reference sequence). This CDR3 is 13 amino acids long. CDR3 sequence reads: CASSMATQETQYF. CDR3 in DNA: TGTGCCAGTAGTATGGCCACCCAAGAGACCCAGTACTTC.

This sequence joins TRBV19 and TRBJ1-1; possible D gene TRBD1, 5 bases. There are 17 residues in the CDR3. The V gene's germline CDR1 is LNHDA and CDR2 SQIVND (reference sequence). V was shortened by 5 bases and J by 4 bases, with 23 bases between the two germline ends. The CDR3 here is CASSAWGPSARGTEAFF. The CDR3, as DNA: TGTGCCAGTAGTGCCTGGGGCCCTTCGGCAAGGGGCACTGAAGCTTTCTTT.

The V gene is TRBV18, the J gene TRBJ2-2, with a tentative D call TRBD2 (5 bases). The germline V gene encodes CDR1 KGHSH and CDR2 LQKENI. Trimming took 5 bases from V and 1 from J, leaving 11 bases between them. The CDR3 covers 15 residues. This chain's CDR3 is CASSGQDLNTGELFF. CDR3 nucleotides: TGTGCCAGCTCAGGGCAGGACTTGAACACCGGGGAGCTGTTTTTT.

There are a few counts of this clone. J is TRBJ2-7 and V is TRBV5-1, with 7 bases matching TRBD1. CDR3 length equals 11 residues. V gave up 7 bases and J gave up 3 bases; unmatched junction bases: 1. The germline V gene has CDR1 SGHRS and CDR2 YFSETQ. The CDR3, as DNA: TGCGCCAGCCGACAGGGCTACGAGCAGTACTTC. Its translation: CASRQGYEQYF.

This chain links TRBV5-5 with TRBJ2-7; perhaps TRBD2 as D (5 bases). Per germline, CDR1 SGHKS and CDR2 YYEKEE (reference sequence). This CDR3 comprises 14 residues. Trimming removed 4 bases at V and 6 bases at J, with 17 bases between. For the CDR3, the DNA is TGTGCCAGCAGCGATCAAAGCGGACTCGGCGAGCAGTACTTC. It translates to CASSDQSGLGEQYF. Combining the CDR3 with reference TRBV5-5 and TRBJ2-7 gives the whole variable domain DAGVTQSPTHLIKTRGQQVTLRCSPISGHKSVSWYQQVLGQGPQFIFQYYEKEERGRGNFPDRFSARQFPNYSSELNVNALLLGDSALYLCASSDQSGLGEQYFGPGTRLTVT.

The V call is TRBV2, the J call TRBJ1-4; 7 bases are a match to TRBD1. CDR1 is SNHLY, CDR2 FYNNEI, per germline. The J segment lost 3 bases and the V segment lost 6 bases, leaving 7 bases of the junction unmatched. The CDR3 totals 15 residues. The CDR3 loop is CASREQGQANEKLFF. The CDR3 DNA reads TGTGCCAGCAGAGAACAGGGGCAAGCTAATGAAAAACTGTTTTTT.

The chain couples TRBV6-1 to TRBJ2-5; 7 nucleotides align to TRBD1. Germline V lookup: CDR1 MNHNS, CDR2 SASEGT. V lost 4 bases, J lost 2 bases, and 13 bases stayed unmatched. This CDR3 contains 17 residues. The CDR3 is CASSVLGQATNQETQYF. The CDR3 coding sequence is TGTGCCAGCAGTGTTTTAGGACAGGCGACCAATCAAGAGACCCAGTACTTC.

As regards this clone: Relative to the germline gene, one junction end is altered; a read error may explain this. The chain links TRBV10-3 to TRBJ2-7; a possible D gene is TRBD2 (5 bases). CDR1 ENHRY and CDR2 SYGVKD come from the germline V gene. This CDR3 spans 14 amino acids. CDR3 in amino acids: CAISDPAVSPPPHF. In DNA, the CDR3 is TGTGCCATCAGTGATCCAGCGGTGTCGCCTCCCCCACACTTC.

The chain employs TRBV19 and TRBJ2-5; a weak D match, TRBD1 (5 bases). Germline V gene lookup returns CDR1 LNHDA and CDR2 SQIVND (reference sequence). The V end lost 1 base, the J end lost 2 bases, and 11 bases lay between the germline ends. The CDR3 is made up of 15 amino acids. This chain's CDR3 is CASSIGRGPQETQYF. The CDR3 DNA reads TGTGCCAGTAGTATAGGTAGGGGTCCTCAAGAGACCCAGTACTTC. Based on the CDR3 plus reference TRBV19 and TRBJ2-5, the full variable domain is DGGITQSPKYLFRKEGQNVTLSCEQNLNHDAMYWYRQDPGQGLRLIYYSQIVNDFQKGDIAEGYSVSREKKESFPLTVTSAQKNPTAFYLCASSIGRGPQETQYFGPGTRLLVL.

This chain links TRBV5-1 with TRBJ1-1; 7 bases match TRBD1. This CDR3 spans 17 amino acids. Germline V gene sequence: CDR1 SGHRS, CDR2 YFSETQ. J lost 4 bases, V lost 1 base, and 13 bases had no gene match. The CDR3, as DNA: TGCGCCAGCAGCTTGTATTTTTCCCTACAGGGGACCACTGAAGCTTTCTTT. Its translation is CASSLYFSLQGTTEAFF.

This clone was recorded only once. The rearrangement joins TRBV4-1 to TRBJ1-4, with unresolved D. CDR1 is MGHRA, CDR2 YSYEKL, per germline. V lost 1 base and J 5 bases, leaving 8 bases between the germline ends. This CDR3 spans 14 amino acids. The CDR3 DNA sequence: TGCGCCAGCAGCCAAGTTTCCCGGAATGAAAAACTGTTTTTT. Translating gives CASSQVSRNEKLFF.

The chain joins TRBV5-1 to TRBJ1-2; TRBD1 matches 7 bases. The V gene end was trimmed by 7 bases and the J gene end by 3 bases; junction bases not matched to a gene: 3. CDR1 and CDR2 from the germline V gene are SGHRS and YFSETQ. The CDR3 runs 12 residues. Written as DNA, the CDR3 is TGCGCCAGCGGCGACAGGGACTATGGCTACACCTTC. It translates to CASGDRDYGYTF.

J is TRBJ1-6 and V is TRBV6-5, with unresolved D. Deletions cut 5 bases from V and 7 bases from J, with 15 bases between. The CDR3 has 15 residues. Per germline, CDR1 MNHEY and CDR2 SVGAGI. The CDR3 spells CASSRSGRSNSPLHF. The DNA for the CDR3 is TGTGCCAGCAGTCGGTCGGGGAGGTCCAATTCACCCCTCCACTTT.

The V call is TRBV28, the J call TRBJ1-5; D may be TRBD1 (6 bases). The germline V and J ends were trimmed by 6 bases and 5 bases, with 14 bases remaining between them. Germline values: CDR1 MDHEN, CDR2 SYDVKM. This CDR3 is 14 amino acids long. The chain's CDR3 is CASSPDRSYQPQHF. The CDR3 DNA follows: TGTGCCAGCAGCCCGGACAGAAGCTATCAGCCCCAGCATTTT.

This clone is a singleton in its sample. The chain is built from TRBV5-1 and TRBJ2-7, with 7 bases aligning to TRBD1. CDR3 size: 15 residues. The V gene end was trimmed by 0 bases and the J gene end by 7 bases; junction bases not matched to a gene: 10. Germline CDR1 SGHRS, CDR2 YFSETQ. The CDR3 coding sequence is TGCGCCAGCAGCTTGGGGACAGGTTTTACTACGGAGCAGTACTTC. This gives the protein CASSLGTGFTTEQYF.

The chain carries TRBV6-1 and TRBJ1-1; D is perhaps TRBD1 (5 bases). Germline values: CDR1 MNHNS, CDR2 SASEGT. V gave up 6 bases and J gave up 4 bases, with 12 bases separating them. The CDR3 extends over 13 amino acids. The CDR3 region has the DNA TGTGCCAGCAGACAGGCCCAGGGCACTGAAGCTTTCTTT. Translated: CASRQAQGTEAFF.

The V and J genes are TRBV7-8 and TRBJ2-1; maybe TRBD2 (6 bases). With 6 bases removed from V and 9 bases from J, the gap between germline ends came to 27 bases. The CDR3 spans 17 residues. Germline V lookup: CDR1 SGHVS, CDR2 FQNEAQ. CDR3 in amino acids: CASSSNPTSNPTSEQFF. In nucleotides, the CDR3 is TGTGCCAGCAGTTCTAATCCGACTAGTAATCCTACAAGTGAGCAGTTCTTC. The complete variable domain, with remaining parts taken from reference TRBV7-8 and TRBJ2-1, reads GAGVSQSPRYKVAKRGQDVALRCDPISGHVSLFWYQQALGQGPEFLTYFQNEAQLDKSGLPSDRFFAERPEGSVSTLKIQRTQQEDSAVYLCASSSNPTSNPTSEQFFGPGTRLTVL.

This clone was detected only once. V is TRBV19 and J is TRBJ2-2; TRBD1 might be the D (6 bases). There are 15 residues in the CDR3. V was trimmed by 6 bases and J by 4 bases, leaving 15 bases between them. CDR1 is LNHDA, CDR2 SQIVND, per germline (reference sequence). The CDR3 nucleotides are TGTGCCAGTAGGCAGGACAGAAGCAGCACCGGGGAGCTGTTTTTT. Protein product: CASRQDRSSTGELFF. Looking up the rest from reference TRBV19 and TRBJ2-2 gives the full variable domain: DGGITQSPKYLFRKEGQNVTLSCEQNLNHDAMYWYRQDPGQGLRLIYYSQIVNDFQKGDIAEGYSVSREKKESFPLTVTSAQKNPTAFYLCASRQDRSSTGELFFGEGSRLTVL.

The chain recombines TRBV11-2 with TRBJ2-7; 9 bases align to TRBD1. This CDR3 has 16 amino acids. Germline loops: CDR1 SGHAT, CDR2 FQNNGV. V dropped 5 bases and J dropped 4; count of bases not matched to a gene: 12. Here the CDR3 DNA reads TGTGCCAGCAGCCGGACGGACAGGGGAAGTATTTACGAGCAGTACTTC. It translates to CASSRTDRGSIYEQYF. Filled out from reference TRBV11-2 and TRBJ2-7, the complete variable domain reads EAGVAQSPRYKIIEKRQSVAFWCNPISGHATLYWYQQILGQGPKLLIQFQNNGVVDDSQLPKDRFSAERLKGVDSTLKIQPAKLEDSAVYLCASSRTDRGSIYEQYFGPGTRLTVT.